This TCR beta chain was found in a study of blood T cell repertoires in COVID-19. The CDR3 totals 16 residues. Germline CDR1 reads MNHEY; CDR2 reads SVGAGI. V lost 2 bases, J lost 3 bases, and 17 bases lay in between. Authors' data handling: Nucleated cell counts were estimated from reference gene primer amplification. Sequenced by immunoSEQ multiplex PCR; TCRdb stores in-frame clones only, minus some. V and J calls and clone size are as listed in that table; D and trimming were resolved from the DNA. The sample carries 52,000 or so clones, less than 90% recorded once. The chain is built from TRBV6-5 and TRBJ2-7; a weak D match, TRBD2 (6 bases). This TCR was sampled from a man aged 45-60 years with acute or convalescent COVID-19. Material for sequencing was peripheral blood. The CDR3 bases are TGTGCCAGCAGTTACGCCCTGGACGAGGGAGGCTACGAGCAGTACTTC. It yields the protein CASSYALDEGGYEQYF.